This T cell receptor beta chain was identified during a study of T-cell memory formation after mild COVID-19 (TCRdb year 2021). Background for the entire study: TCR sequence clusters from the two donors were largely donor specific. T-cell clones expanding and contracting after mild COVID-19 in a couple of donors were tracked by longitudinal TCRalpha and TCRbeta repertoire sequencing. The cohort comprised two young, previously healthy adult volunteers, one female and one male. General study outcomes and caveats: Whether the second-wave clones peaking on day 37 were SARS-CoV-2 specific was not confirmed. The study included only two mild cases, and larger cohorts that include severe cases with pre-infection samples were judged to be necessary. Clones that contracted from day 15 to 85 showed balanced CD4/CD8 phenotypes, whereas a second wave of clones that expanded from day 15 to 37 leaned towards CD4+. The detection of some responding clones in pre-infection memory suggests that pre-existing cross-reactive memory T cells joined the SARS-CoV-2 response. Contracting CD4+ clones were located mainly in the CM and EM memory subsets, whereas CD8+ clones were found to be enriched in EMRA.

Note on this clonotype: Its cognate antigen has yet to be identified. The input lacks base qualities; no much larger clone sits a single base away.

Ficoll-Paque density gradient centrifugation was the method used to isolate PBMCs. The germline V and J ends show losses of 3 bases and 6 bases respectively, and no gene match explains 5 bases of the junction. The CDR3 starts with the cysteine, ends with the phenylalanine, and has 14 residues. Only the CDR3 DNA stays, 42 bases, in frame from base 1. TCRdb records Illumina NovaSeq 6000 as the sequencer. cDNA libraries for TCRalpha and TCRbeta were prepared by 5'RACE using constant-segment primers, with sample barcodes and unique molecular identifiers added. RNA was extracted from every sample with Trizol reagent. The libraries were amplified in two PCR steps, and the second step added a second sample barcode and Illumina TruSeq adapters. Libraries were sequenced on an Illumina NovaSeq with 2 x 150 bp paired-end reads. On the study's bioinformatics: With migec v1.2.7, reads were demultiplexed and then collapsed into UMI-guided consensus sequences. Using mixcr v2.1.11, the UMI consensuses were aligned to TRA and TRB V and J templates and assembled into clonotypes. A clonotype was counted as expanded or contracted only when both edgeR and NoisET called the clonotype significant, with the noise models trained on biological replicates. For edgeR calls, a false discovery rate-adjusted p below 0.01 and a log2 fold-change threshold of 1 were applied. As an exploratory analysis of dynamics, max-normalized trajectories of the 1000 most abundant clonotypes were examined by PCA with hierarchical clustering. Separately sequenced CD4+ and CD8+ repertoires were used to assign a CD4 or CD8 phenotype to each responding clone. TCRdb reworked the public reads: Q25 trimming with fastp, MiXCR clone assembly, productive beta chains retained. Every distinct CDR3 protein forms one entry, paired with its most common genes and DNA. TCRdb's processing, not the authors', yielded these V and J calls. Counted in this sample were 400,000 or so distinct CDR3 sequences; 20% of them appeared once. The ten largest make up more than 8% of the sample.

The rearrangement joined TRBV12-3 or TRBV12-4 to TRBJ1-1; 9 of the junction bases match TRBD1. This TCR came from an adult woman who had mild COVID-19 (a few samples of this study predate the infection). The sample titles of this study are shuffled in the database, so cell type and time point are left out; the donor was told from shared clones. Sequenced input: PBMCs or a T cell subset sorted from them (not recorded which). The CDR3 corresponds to CASSLGTGFSEAFF. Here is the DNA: TGTGCCAGCAGTTTGGGGACAGGGTTCTCTGAAGCTTTCTTT.